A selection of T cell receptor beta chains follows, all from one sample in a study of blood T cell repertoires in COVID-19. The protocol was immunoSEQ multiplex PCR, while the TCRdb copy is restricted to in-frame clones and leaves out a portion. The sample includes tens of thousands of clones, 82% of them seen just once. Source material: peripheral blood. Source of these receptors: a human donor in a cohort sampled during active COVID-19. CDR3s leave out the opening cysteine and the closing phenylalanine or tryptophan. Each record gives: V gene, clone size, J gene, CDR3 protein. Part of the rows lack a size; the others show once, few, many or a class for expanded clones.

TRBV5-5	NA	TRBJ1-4	ASSLEGAQAEKLF
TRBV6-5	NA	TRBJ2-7	ASSYSRHYEQY
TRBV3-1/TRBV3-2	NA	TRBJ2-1	ASSPTSGGGRYNEQF
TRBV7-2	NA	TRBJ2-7	ASSTASAGTYEQY
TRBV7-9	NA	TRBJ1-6	ASSPPLSNNSPLH
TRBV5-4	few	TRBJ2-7	ASSLASGNYEQY
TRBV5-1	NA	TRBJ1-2	ASSLGPTNYGYT
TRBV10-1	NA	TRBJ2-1	ASSVTSSYNEQF
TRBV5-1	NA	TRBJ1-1	ASSFVQARTEAF
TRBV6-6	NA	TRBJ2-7	ASSLGTVFYEQY
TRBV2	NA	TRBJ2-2	ASSLAGGRGTGELF
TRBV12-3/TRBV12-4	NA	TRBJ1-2	ASSRTGRSGYT
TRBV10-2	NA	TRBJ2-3	VNRRGVGTDTQY
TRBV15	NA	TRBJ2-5	ATSRGTTGKETQY